The 9 T cell receptor beta chains below come from one sample, sequenced in a study of CD8 T cells in ankylosing spondylitis (dated by TCRdb to the late 2010s). General conclusions and limits of the study: Blood from ankylosing spondylitis patients appeared to be characterized by a TCR beta motif made up of several highly homologous amino acid variants.

Libraries were made using 5' RACE. Reads for this sample came from an Illumina HiSeq 2500. TCRdb itself trimmed the public reads at Q25 with fastp, ran MiXCR and retained productive beta chains. Duplicate CDR3 protein sequences are folded into a single record with the most common DNA and genes. The sample table lists roughly 370,000 distinct CDR3 sequences, 20% to 25% of them with a count of one. The top ten hold around 16% of the sample. What these receptors recognize is not known. The sample consisted of blood, either unsorted or a sorted T cell fraction (not recorded which). These receptors originate from a male donor with ankylosing spondylitis.

The chain recombines TRBV15 with TRBJ1-1; perhaps TRBD1 as D (5 bases). Per germline, CDR1 LNHNV and CDR2 YYDKDF (reference sequence). The CDR3 runs to 15 residues. With 0 bases removed from V and 7 bases from J, the gap between germline ends came to 15 bases. The CDR3 protein is CATSRDGGELGEAFF. DNA of the CDR3: TGTGCCACCAGCAGAGATGGGGGGGAATTGGGTGAAGCTTTCTTT.

V is TRBV5-6 and J is TRBJ2-5; 9 nucleotides match TRBD2. This CDR3 has 15 residues. J lost 3 bases, V lost 1 base, and 4 bases had no gene match. From germline, CDR1 is SGHDT and CDR2 YYEEEE. The CDR3 sequence is CASSLSGLAEETQYF. CDR3 nucleotides: TGTGCCAGCAGCTTGTCGGGACTAGCCGAAGAGACCCAGTACTTC.

This clonotype has a handful of counts. The CDR3 is CASSQPRTSPEEQYF. The DNA of the CDR3 is TGTGCCAGCAGCCAGCCAAGGACAAGCCCTGAAGAGCAGTACTTC. This chain joins TRBV7-6 and TRBJ2-7; weak D call: TRBD1 (5 bases). Germline CDR1 SGHVS, CDR2 FNYEAQ. The CDR3 has 15 amino acids. Trimming removed 5 bases from V and 7 bases from J, with 21 bases in between.

The CDR3 protein is CASSPGLRAHNEQFF. CDR3 nucleotide sequence: TGTGCCAGCAGCCCTGGACTGCGCGCTCACAATGAGCAGTTCTTC. The chain carries TRBV7-3 and TRBJ2-1, with D possibly TRBD2 on 5 matching bases. The V and J ends lost 5 bases and 5 bases respectively, with 16 bases between them. This CDR3 comprises 15 residues. Germline V CDR1 and CDR2: SGHTA, FQGTGA.

In this sample, this clonotype turned up a few times. This chain links TRBV28 with TRBJ2-2, with 13 bases matching TRBD2. Unmatched junction bases numbered 8, after V lost 8 bases and J lost 8 bases. The germline V gene encodes CDR1 MDHEN and CDR2 SYDVKM. This CDR3 has 15 amino acids. CDR3 protein: CASLLRLAGGGELFF. The DNA of the CDR3 is TGTGCCAGCCTCCTCAGACTAGCGGGAGGTGGGGAGCTGTTTTTT.

J is TRBJ2-1 and V is TRBV4-1; TRBD1 is a possible D gene (5 bases). CDR1 MGHRA and CDR2 YSYEKL come from the germline V gene. This CDR3 has 18 residues. The ends were cut back, 0 bases at V and 4 bases at J, with 19 bases in the middle. CDR3 DNA sequence: TGCGCCAGCAGCCAAGAGACGCGTATGGCGGACACTTACAATGAGCAGTTCTTC. Translation: CASSQETRMADTYNEQFF.

This clonotype has a handful of counts. V is TRBV4-2 and J is TRBJ2-1, with no clear D. V was clipped by 4 bases and J by 8 bases, with 9 bases between them. CDR1 is LGHNA, CDR2 YNFKEQ, per germline. The CDR3 consists of 12 residues. CDR3 loop: CASSPHVDEQFF. CDR3 DNA: TGTGCCAGCAGCCCCCATGTCGATGAGCAGTTCTTC.

The chain recombines TRBV7-9 with TRBJ2-7; D perhaps matches TRBD2 (6 bases). Germline lookup yields CDR1 SEHNR and CDR2 FQNEAQ (reference sequence). The length of the CDR3 is 14 residues. V was shortened by 4 bases and J by 2 bases, with 12 bases between the two germline ends. CDR3 sequence reads: CASSSSGTPYEQYF. The CDR3 DNA follows: TGTGCCAGCAGCTCTTCAGGGACTCCCTACGAGCAGTACTTC.

In its sample, this clonotype was seen a few times. The chain recombines TRBV29-1 with TRBJ1-2; TRBD1 might be the D (5 bases). Germline CDR1 SQVTM, CDR2 ANQGSEA. Trimming pared 3 bases from V and 8 bases from J, leaving 13 bases between. The CDR3 length is 12 residues. CDR3 bases: TGCAGCGTTGAGAGGGACTCTGGAGGCTACACCTTC. It encodes CSVERDSGGYTF. Filled out from reference TRBV29-1 and TRBJ1-2, the complete variable domain reads SAVISQKPSRDICQRGTSLTIQCQVDSQVTMMFWYRQQPGQSLTLIATANQGSEATYESGFVIDKFPISRPNLTFSTLTVSNMSPEDSSIYLCSVERDSGGYTFGSGTRLTVV.